These 8 T cell receptor beta chains were all obtained from the same sample, sequenced in a study of blood T cell repertoires in COVID-19. Assay: immunoSEQ multiplex PCR; the TCRdb copy retains only in-frame clones and omits some. The repertoire holds approximately 190,000 clones, with around four fifths as singletons. Sequencing input: peripheral blood. The receptors shown here come from a human donor with acute or convalescent COVID-19. The donor label of this sample is uncertain.

There are a few counts of this clone. The chain combines TRBV30 with TRBJ2-7; tentatively, D is TRBD1 (5 bases). The germline gives CDR1 GTSNPN, CDR2 SVGIG (reference sequence). The CDR3 loop spans 12 amino acids. V was cut by 4 bases and J by 5 bases, with 12 bases left in between. CDR3 sequence: CAWTQKGDEQYF. Here the CDR3 DNA reads TGTGCCTGGACCCAGAAAGGGGACGAGCAGTACTTC.

The chain employs TRBV20-1 and TRBJ2-1; a possible D gene is TRBD1 (5 bases). Trimming cost V 6 bases and J 4 bases, with 7 bases left between them. The CDR3 spans 11 residues. From germline, CDR1 is DFQATT and CDR2 SNEGSKA (reference sequence). The CDR3 here is CSANRYNEQFF. In DNA form, the CDR3 reads TGCAGTGCAAACAGGTACAATGAGCAGTTCTTC.

The chain employs TRBV24-1 and TRBJ2-3, with 10 bases that match TRBD2. Looked up from germline, CDR1 is KGHDR and CDR2 is SFDVKD. The V segment lost 9 bases and the J segment 3 bases; nucleotides outside the gene matches: 8. This CDR3 contains 15 residues. The CDR3 bases are TGTGCCACCGCTAGCGGGAGTCTGGGGACAGATACGCAGTATTTT. Translating gives CATASGSLGTDTQYF.

This clone occurred once. J is TRBJ2-2 and V is TRBV9, with D possibly being TRBD1 (6 bases). V lost 3 bases, J lost 2 bases, and 11 bases lay in between. Germline V CDR1 and CDR2: SGDLS, YYNGEE. There are 15 residues in the CDR3. CDR3 bases: TGTGCCAGCAGCGCCCGGGACACCAACACCGGGGAGCTGTTTTTT. Translating it yields CASSARDTNTGELFF.

This clone was detected a few times. The chain has TRBV6-2 or TRBV6-3 and TRBJ1-2, with D tentatively TRBD1 (6 bases). Trimming pared 5 bases from V and 7 bases from J, leaving 17 bases between. The germline CDR1 and CDR2 sequences are MNHEY and SVGEGT. The CDR3 contains 14 residues. The CDR3 is CASSPSLGRGGYTF. The CDR3, as DNA: TGTGCCAGCAGTCCGTCCCTCGGCAGGGGTGGCTACACCTTC.

V usage is TRBV7-9 and J usage is TRBJ2-5; no definite D call. Germline V gene sequence: CDR1 SEHNR, CDR2 FQNEAQ (reference sequence). The CDR3 totals 13 residues. Between the trimmed V and J ends, which lost 7 bases and 1 base, there was a span of 10 bases. The CDR3 DNA reads as TGTGCCAGCACCAGAGATAGCCAAGAGACCCAGTACTTC. This codes for CASTRDSQETQYF.

The chain links TRBV7-8 to TRBJ2-1; 10 bases fit TRBD2. This CDR3 has 15 residues. Germline loops: CDR1 SGHVS, CDR2 FQNEAQ. J was trimmed by 8 bases and V by 1 base; bases with no gene match: 5. The CDR3 coding sequence is TGTGCCAGCAGCTTAGGAGCGGGAGGGCCGGATGAGCAGTTCTTC. Its translation is CASSLGAGGPDEQFF.

V gene TRBV6-5 combines with J gene TRBJ1-5, with D hard to call. Germline-derived CDR1 and CDR2 are MNHEY and SVGAGI. The CDR3 has 14 residues. V was pared by 5 bases and J by 2 bases, with 10 bases between. The CDR3 DNA reads as TGTGCCAGCAGTCCCCTGGCAGGCAATCAGCCCCAGCATTTT. Translation gives CASSPLAGNQPQHF.